This T cell receptor (beta chain) was captured in a study of somatic mutations in cytotoxic T cells in rheumatoid arthritis. In the study overall: The authors flow-sorted some V beta antibody-stained T-cell populations at nearly 100% purity, including V beta1+ cells that they sequenced for TCRB. Study observations and caveats: Unlike healthy controls, rheumatoid arthritis patients had CD8+ clonality that increased with age. There was no significant difference in CD8+ T-cell clonality between rheumatoid arthritis patients and age-matched healthy controls.

Assay: immunoSEQ multiplex PCR; the TCRdb copy retains only in-frame clones and omits some. In the table there are 13,000 or so clones, over 80% of which are singletons. The CD4+ and CD8+ fractions came from positive magnetic bead selection and were purity-checked by flow cytometry. Concerning this clone itself: Its specificity is unknown.

The CDR3 has 18 amino acids. The rearrangement links TRBV21-1 to TRBJ1-4; TRBD1, as called in the table, went unchecked against the DNA. TRBV21-1 is a pseudogene locus. Material for sequencing was CD8+ T cells sorted from blood. This TCR derives from a woman in her sixties in good health. This CDR3 is CASSKVRDSPRANEKLFF. The CDR3 region has the DNA TGTGCCAGCAGCAAAGTCCGGGACAGTCCTCGGGCTAATGAAAAACTGTTTTTT.